This T cell receptor beta chain was sequenced for a study of cytomegalovirus exposure and HLA in healthy donors. The wider study: Membership in the Caucasian-associated ancestry cluster was found for around four fifths of roughly 400 genotyped donors. Findings of the study overall: Most CMV-associated TCR beta chains appeared HLA-restricted in a later analysis.

Comment on this clone: Its antigen is still unknown.

The V gene's germline CDR1 is MDHEN and CDR2 SYDVKM. The CDR3 contains 16 residues. The junction had 10 bases not matched to a gene; V was cut back by 7 bases and J by 0 bases. In the PCR, 60 Vbeta and 13 Jbeta primers were used. Sequencing used immunoSEQ multiplex PCR; TCRdb keeps in-frame clones, though not all of them. This sample has some 130,000 clones, with 60% to 85% found just once. This TCR derives from a woman in her forties in good health and CMV-seronegative. Sequenced: PBMCs. The chain uses TRBV28 and TRBJ2-7, with TRBD2 matching 9 bases. CDR3 sequence reads: CASNMGVSGGSYEQYF. The CDR3 region has the DNA TGTGCCAGCAACATGGGGGTTAGCGGGGGCTCCTACGAGCAGTACTTC.